Listed below are T cell receptor beta chains from one sample, sequenced in a study of T cells expressing NK-cell markers. TCRdb processed the 5' RACE reads again and assigns one entry to each CDR3 protein, with no DNA. The sample table sets out a few hundred thousand distinct CDR3 sequences. Sequenced input: blood T cells: a sorted CD56 or NKG2C T cell subset, CD4+ or CD8+ T cells, or bulk PBMC T cells (not recorded which). The receptors were sampled from a man aged 18-70 years in good health. The CDR3 runs from the conserved cysteine through the conserved F or W.

V	J	CDR3
TRBV19	TRBJ2-4	CASSIVARGESAKNIQYF
TRBV12-5	TRBJ2-2	CASGLVLPGELFF
TRBV6-1	TRBJ2-7	CALTGGPSYEQYF
TRBV20-1	TRBJ1-5	CSAHMTADQPQHF
TRBV5-1	TRBJ2-5	CASSFQGLYQETQYF
TRBV15	TRBJ2-1	CATRAEPGLYNEQFF
TRBV12-3/TRBV12-4	TRBJ2-3	CASTQDEVSDTQYF
TRBV20-1	TRBJ2-1	CSAPAREANEQFF
TRBV5-1	TRBJ2-6	CASSLEYRGRAGANVLTF
TRBV6-1	TRBJ2-1	CASSLGLAGGSYNEQFF
TRBV18	TRBJ2-7	CASSPPWAENEQYF
TRBV24-1	TRBJ2-3	CATSDLGRDRTTDTQYF
TRBV12-3/TRBV12-4	TRBJ1-5	CASSLEGPNQPQHF
TRBV9	TRBJ1-2	CASSVVGFGGYTF
TRBV27	TRBJ1-1	CASSLYGVTEAFF
TRBV9	TRBJ2-3	CASSAGTAHTDTQYF